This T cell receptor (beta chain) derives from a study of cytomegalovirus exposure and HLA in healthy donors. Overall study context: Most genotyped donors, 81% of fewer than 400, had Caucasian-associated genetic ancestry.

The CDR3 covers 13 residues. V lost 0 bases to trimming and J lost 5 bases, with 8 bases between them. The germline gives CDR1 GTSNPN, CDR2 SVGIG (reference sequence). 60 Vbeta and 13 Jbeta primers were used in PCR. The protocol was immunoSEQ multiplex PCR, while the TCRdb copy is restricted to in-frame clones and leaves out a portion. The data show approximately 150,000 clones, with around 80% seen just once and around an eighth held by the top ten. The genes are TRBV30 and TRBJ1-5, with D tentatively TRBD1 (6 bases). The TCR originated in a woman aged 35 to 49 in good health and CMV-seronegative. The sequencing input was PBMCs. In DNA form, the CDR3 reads TGTGCCTGGAGTGTTACAGGGTATCAGCCCCAGCATTTT. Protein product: CAWSVTGYQPQHF.